This TCR beta chain is from a study of blood T cell repertoires in COVID-19. Study-wide context: COVID-19 samples, acute and convalescent, were from the United States, Italy and Spain. PBMCs, B-cell-depleted T cells, or T cells were the source of the cDNA or gDNA that made up the material.

Original data processing: Counts of nucleated cells, estimated from reference gene primer amplification, were obtained. Clones were read by immunoSEQ multiplex PCR, and TCRdb kept only the in-frame ones, dropping some. The D gene and trimming were derived from the DNA, and the V and J assignments and clone size from that table. The repertoire holds 60,000 or so clones, around 75% seen once, with 25% in the top ten. The sequence derives from a human donor in a cohort sampled during active COVID-19. Sequenced material: peripheral blood.

The CDR3: CASSSGTVNTEAFF. The CDR3 nucleotides are TGTGCCAGCAGCTCAGGGACAGTGAACACTGAAGCTTTCTTT. The gene calls are TRBV21-1 and TRBJ1-1; the tabulated D call, TRBD1, remains unverified against the DNA. TRBV21-1 is noted as a pseudogene. This CDR3 spans 14 amino acids.